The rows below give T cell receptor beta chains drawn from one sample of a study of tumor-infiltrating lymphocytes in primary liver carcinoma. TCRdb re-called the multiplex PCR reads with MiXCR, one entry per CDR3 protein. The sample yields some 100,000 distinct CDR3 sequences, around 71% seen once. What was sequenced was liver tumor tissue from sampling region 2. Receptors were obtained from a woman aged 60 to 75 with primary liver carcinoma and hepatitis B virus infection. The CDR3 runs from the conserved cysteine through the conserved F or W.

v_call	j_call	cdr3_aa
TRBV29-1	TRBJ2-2	CSAGLGKQELFF
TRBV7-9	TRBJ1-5	CASSLDRGGNQPQHF
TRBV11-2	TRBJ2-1	CASSLTHGQLYRIEQFF
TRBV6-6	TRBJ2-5	CASSPFGEETQYF
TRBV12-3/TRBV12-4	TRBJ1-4	CASSLVPLLATEKLFF
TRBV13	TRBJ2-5	CASSVYLAGSQETQYF
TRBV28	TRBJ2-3	CASSYSGLVAGGLTDTQYF
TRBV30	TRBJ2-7	CAWRSGGASYEQYF
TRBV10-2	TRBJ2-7	CASSESTALYEQYF
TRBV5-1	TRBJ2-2	CASTRGTGELFF
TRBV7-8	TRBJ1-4	CASSTRRATNEKLFF
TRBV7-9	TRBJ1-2	CASSRETGQSNYGYTF
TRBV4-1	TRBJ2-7	CASSHDGIGLEQYF
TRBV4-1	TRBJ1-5	CASSLEQGWQTQHF
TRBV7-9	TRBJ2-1	CASSSSFDSPDGQFF
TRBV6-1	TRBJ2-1	CASSETSGSHNEQFF
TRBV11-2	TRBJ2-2	CASNPPQVPTGDLFF
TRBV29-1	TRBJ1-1	CSVSSVSEQAFF
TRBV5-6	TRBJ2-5	CASRLTGPNGETQYF
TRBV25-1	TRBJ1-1	CASCGGDGVCTEAFF
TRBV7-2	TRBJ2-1	CASSFGVGTGNEQFF
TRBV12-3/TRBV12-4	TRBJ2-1	CASSFPGDDEQFF
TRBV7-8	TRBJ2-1	CASSLVTRRKYNKQFF
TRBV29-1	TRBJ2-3	CNVEGGRWADTQYF
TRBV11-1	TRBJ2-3	CTSSIAPGGTDTQYF
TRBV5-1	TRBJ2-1	CASSLGGPNEQFF
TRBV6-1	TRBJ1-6	CASGQGNSPLHF
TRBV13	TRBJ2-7	CASSSDGTSGSPEQYF